This T cell receptor (beta chain) was recorded in a study of T-cell reconstitution after alpha-beta-depleted transplantation in children. Unique molecular identifiers were used to barcode this TCRbeta library. TCRdb fed the PCR reads into MiXCR, producing one record per CDR3 protein. The table has more than 500,000 distinct CDR3 sequences, approximately 10% seen once. Whole-study results and caveats: Day-60 TCRbeta diversity that was high in some patients was derived from surviving recipient T cells and thymic progenitors. Newly produced T cells mostly provided counts and TCRbeta diversity after one year, as hyperexpanded clones declined. Several hundred rapidly expanded clones from non-depleted graft cells reportedly supplied alpha-beta T cells about two months post-transplant.

The table lists this clonotype with a few counts. Its cognate antigen is unknown. CDR1 is MDHEN, CDR2 SYDVKM, per germline. This CDR3 has 13 amino acids. V lost 11 bases to trimming and J lost 3 bases, with 16 bases between them. Here the sequenced sample was PBMCs, mostly from graft donor cells, taken 180 days after TCRalphabeta/CD19-depleted stem cell transplant. This receptor was identified in a female patient younger than 10 who had a stem cell transplant for aplastic anemia, so the T cells may come from the graft donor. J is TRBJ2-5 and V is TRBV28; the D is unclear. The CDR3, as DNA: TGTGCCGGCGGTTCGGCGTACGAAGAGACCCAGTACTTC. It is translated as CAGGSAYEETQYF.